The T cell receptor (beta chain) described here comes from a study of post-analysis software for immune sequencing data. This clonotype has ten or more counts. The antigen is not known. Unique molecular identifiers were built into the TCR beta cDNA libraries. TCRdb analysed the PCR reads with MiXCR anew, one entry per CDR3 protein. Among 250,000 to 300,000 distinct CDR3 sequences listed, 36% were seen once. Germline values: CDR1 MNHEY, CDR2 SMNVEV (reference sequence). V lost 5 bases and J 0 bases, leaving 11 bases between the germline ends. The CDR3 extends over 16 amino acids. Regarding the study as a whole: When patients were compared with controls, about five TRBV segments were more frequent, TRBV5-6, TRBV5-1 and TRBV20-1 among them.

The receptor was derived from a girl aged 5 to 17 with multiple sclerosis. The sample consisted of blood. The V call is TRBV27, the J call TRBJ2-6, with D possibly TRBD2 on 5 matching bases. The CDR3 DNA reads TGTGCCAGCAGTCTCAGGAGGAGCTCTGGGGCCAACGTCCTGACTTTC. Protein sequence: CASSLRRSSGANVLTF.